This TCR beta chain was identified during a study of T cells in localized non-small cell lung cancer. Study-wide results and limits: The highest T cell clonality was in uninvolved adjacent lung, above tumor. Adjacent lung was found to contain a median roughly 58 of the top 100 tumor clones.

Produced via immunoSEQ multiplex PCR; TCRdb's table is partial and in-frame only. Here the sample spans roughly 40,000 clones, around 83% being singletons. Concerning this clone: The antigen is unknown.

This CDR3 spans 15 amino acids. V lost 3 bases, J lost 2 bases, and 15 bases lay in between. Germline loops: CDR1 SQVTM, CDR2 ANQGSEA. The material sequenced was PBMCs, taken before any cancer treatment. V gene TRBV29-1 combines with J gene TRBJ2-3; D may be TRBD1 or TRBD2 (5 bases each). This TCR was sampled from a man aged 35 to 70 with stage II lung adenocarcinoma. CDR3 in DNA: TGCAGCGTTGAGCCAGGCCGGGACCTCACAGATACGCAGTATTTT. This sequence encodes CSVEPGRDLTDTQYF.